The clone carrying this TCR beta chain was seen a handful of times. Its antigen is currently unknown. These data belong to a study of cytomegalovirus exposure and HLA in healthy donors. The method was immunoSEQ multiplex PCR; TCRdb's version includes in-frame clones alone and lacks a portion of them. The data contain some 200,000 clones, roughly 82% of them seen just once; the ten biggest clones take up 10% to 15%. The junction had 7 bases not matched to a gene; V was cut back by 4 bases and J by 6 bases. The CDR3 spans 14 residues. Germline-derived CDR1 and CDR2 are MNHNS and SASEGT. Study outcomes and limitations: The listing of fewer than 200 TCR beta chains classed them as cytomegalovirus-associated.

V and J are TRBV6-1 and TRBJ1-1; TRBD1 agrees at 8 bases. Sequenced input: PBMCs. The TCR originated in a woman aged 25 to 39 in good health and CMV-seropositive. Here the CDR3 DNA reads TGTGCCAGCAGTGGACTACAGGGGGGGGCTGAAGCTTTCTTT. This codes for CASSGLQGGAEAFF.